This entry describes one T cell receptor (beta chain). The antigen is unknown. CDR3 and TCR beta VDJ profiling relied on a genomic DNA template. From the reads, TCRdb called clonotypes with MiXCR, one entry per CDR3 protein. This table has 150,000 to 200,000 distinct CDR3 sequences, 35% to 55% appearing once. This entry belongs to a study of CD8+CD57+ T cells in acquired aplastic anemia. In the study overall: Sorted CD4+ and CD8+ cells gave a mean 3.2 ug DNA, range 0.2 to 27.4 ug. As sequenced from healthy donors, CD4+ cells averaged about 10.8 million reads.

The CDR3 runs 19 residues. Trimming removed 1 base from V and 5 bases from J, with 29 bases in between. Germline V CDR1 and CDR2: DFQATT, SNEGSKA (reference sequence). Whole-study findings and limits: Shared by patients and controls, roughly 28 CD8+ CDR3s were abundant in patients. Simpson's diversity of CD8+ cells was not significantly different in patients compared with controls.

This TCR was recovered from a human donor in good health. The rearrangement uses TRBV20-1 and TRBJ2-5; D remains unclear. The sequenced sample was sorted CD4+, CD8+, or CD8+CD57+ T cells (not recorded which) from PBMCs. The CDR3 DNA reads TGCAGTGCTAGAGGGACCCCCAGCGAGACCAGCCGACCTCAGGAGACCCAGTACTTC. It specifies CSARGTPSETSRPQETQYF.